This T cell receptor (beta chain) originates from a study of blood T cell repertoires in COVID-19. The wider study: COVID-19 samples collected from the United States, Italy and Spain covered acute and convalescent phases.

Original data processing: For nucleated cells, counts were estimated from reference gene primer amplification. Generated by immunoSEQ multiplex PCR, the TCRdb table keeps only in-frame clones and is missing some. V and J calls and clone size are given by that table; D and trimming were obtained from the DNA. The table has almost 250,000 clones, around 85% seen once; the top ten hold 8.5% to 9.5%. This CDR3 is built from 16 residues. Germline CDR1 and CDR2: MNHNS and SASEGT. The V and J ends lost 1 base and 3 bases respectively, with 16 bases between them. This clone showed up just a few times. Residents of about two dozen US areas, aged roughly 18 to 89 years, made up the participants. Self-reported history from a screening survey and questionnaire set each donor's cohort.

The source of this sequence is a woman aged 50 to 65 with acute COVID-19. Sequenced sample: PBMCs or T cells enriched from blood (not recorded which). V and J are TRBV6-1 and TRBJ2-7; TRBD1 is a possible D gene (5 bases). DNA for the CDR3: TGTGCCAGCAGTGAAGGGGCAGCTCAGGACATCTACGAGCAGTACTTC. It codes for CASSEGAAQDIYEQYF.